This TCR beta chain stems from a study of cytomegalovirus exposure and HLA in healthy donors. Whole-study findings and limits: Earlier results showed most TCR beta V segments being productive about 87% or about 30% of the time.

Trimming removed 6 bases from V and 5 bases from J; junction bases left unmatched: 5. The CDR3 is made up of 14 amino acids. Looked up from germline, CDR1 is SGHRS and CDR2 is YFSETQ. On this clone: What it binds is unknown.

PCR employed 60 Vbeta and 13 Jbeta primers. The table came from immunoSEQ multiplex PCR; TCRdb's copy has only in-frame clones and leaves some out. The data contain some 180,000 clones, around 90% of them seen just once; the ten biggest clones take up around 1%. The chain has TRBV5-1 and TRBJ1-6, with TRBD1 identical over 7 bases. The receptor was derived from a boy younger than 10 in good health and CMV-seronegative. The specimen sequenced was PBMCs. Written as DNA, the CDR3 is TGCGCCAGCACCACTACAGGGGATAATTCACCCCTCCACTTT. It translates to CASTTTGDNSPLHF.